These 10 T cell receptor beta chains came from one sample sequenced in a study of glioma-infiltrating T cells. Using RNA template, CDR3s of TCR alpha and beta were amplified with iRepertoire arm-PCR. TCRdb fed the multiplex PCR reads into MiXCR, producing one record per CDR3 protein. The table has about 200,000 distinct CDR3 sequences, 32% seen once. Sequencing was done on a sample of glioma tissue, nonneoplastic brain tissue, or PBMCs (not recorded which). These receptors were collected from a human donor with low-grade glioma or glioblastoma, undergoing nonglioma brain surgery, or in good health (not recorded which).

This sequence joins TRBV10-3 and TRBJ2-3; 9 nucleotides line up with TRBD2. Unmatched junction bases numbered 3, after V lost 2 bases and J lost 0 bases. This CDR3 is 16 amino acids long. Germline V gives CDR1 ENHRY, CDR2 SYGVKD. The CDR3 coding sequence is TGTGCCATCAGTGAGATAACTAGCGGGAGCACAGATACGCAGTATTTT. Its translation is CAISEITSGSTDTQYF.

In regard to this clonotype: Sequence at one end of the junction differs from germline and may be a read error. V is TRBV5-8 and J is TRBJ2-5; no definite D call. CDR1 SGHTS and CDR2 YDEGEE come from the germline V gene. CDR3 length equals 14 residues. This CDR3 reads CASSLGRQQETRYF. The CDR3 nucleotides read TGTGCCAGCAGCTTGGGACGTCAACAAGAGACCCGGTACTTC.

Many counts were recorded for this clonotype. The rearrangement links TRBV7-2 to TRBJ1-4; D unresolved. This CDR3 region has 12 residues. Trimming cost V 6 bases and J 4 bases, with 6 bases left between them. Germline lookup yields CDR1 SGHTA and CDR2 FQGNSA. DNA of the CDR3: TGTGCCAGCAGTTCGGATAATGAAAAACTGTTTTTT. Its translation is CASSSDNEKLFF.

The V and J genes are TRBV12-3 or TRBV12-4 and TRBJ2-7, with 8 bases matching TRBD1. This CDR3 is built from 15 residues. The V and J ends lost 1 base and 6 bases, in that order; junction bases with no gene match: 8. The CDR3 spells CASSLVAGGVCEQYF. The DNA of the CDR3 is TGTGCCAGCAGTTTAGTGGCAGGGGGCGTCTGCGAGCAGTACTTC.

In this sample, this clonotype turned up many times. The chain carries TRBV6-1 and TRBJ2-3; possible D gene TRBD1, 5 bases. CDR3 size: 15 residues. The V gene's germline CDR1 is MNHNS and CDR2 SASEGT. V was cut by 6 bases and J by 1 base, with 14 bases left in between. DNA for the CDR3: TGTGCCAGCAGACACGACAGTTGGGGCACAGATACGCAGTATTTT. Translated, it gives CASRHDSWGTDTQYF.

This clonotype showed up many times. The chain carries TRBV20-1 and TRBJ1-6, with a tentative D call TRBD1 (6 bases). This CDR3 has 12 residues. Deletions cut 8 bases from V and 5 bases from J, with 10 bases between. CDR1 is DFQATT, CDR2 SNEGSKA, per germline (reference sequence). The CDR3 DNA is TGCAGTCTACAGGGAAATAATTCACCCCTCCACTTT. It is translated as CSLQGNNSPLHF.

Comment on this clonotype: A much larger clone differs from this one at a single base, so this may be a read error. J is TRBJ2-7 and V is TRBV6-1; perhaps TRBD2 as D (6 bases). Trimming shortened V by 2 bases and J by 2 bases, and 16 bases separated the two germline ends. Germline assignment: CDR1 MNHNS and CDR2 SASEGT. This CDR3 has 16 amino acids. The CDR3 spells CASSEYRPASAYEQYF. In DNA, the CDR3 is TGTGCCAGCAGTGAATATAGACCGGCTAGCGCCTACGAGCAGTACTTC.

The table lists this clonotype with many counts. The rearrangement links TRBV10-3 to TRBJ1-2; unclear D gene. The CDR3 totals 11 residues. Germline V lookup: CDR1 ENHRY, CDR2 SYGVKD. The V end lost 1 base, the J end lost 7 bases, and 4 bases lay between the germline ends. For the CDR3, the DNA is TGTGCCATCAGTGAGTATGGTGGCTACACCTTC. Translated: CAISEYGGYTF.

This clonotype has a count of ten or more. The V call is TRBV20-1, the J call TRBJ2-1, with a tentative D call TRBD1 (6 bases). Between the trimmed V and J ends, which lost 6 bases and 8 bases, there was a span of 26 bases. There are 16 residues in the CDR3. Germline values: CDR1 DFQATT, CDR2 SNEGSKA (reference sequence). CDR3 bases: TGCAGTGCGGGAGAGACAGGAACTAATTTGATTGATGAGCAGTTCTTC. It specifies CSAGETGTNLIDEQFF.

This clonotype was observed many times. The rearrangement links TRBV11-1 to TRBJ2-1; 14 bases fit TRBD2. This CDR3 spans 17 amino acids. CDR1 is SGHAT and CDR2 is FQDESV in the germline V gene (reference sequence). V gave up 5 bases and J gave up 6 bases; unmatched junction bases: 9. CDR3 region: CASSPRGLAGGTNEQFF. CDR3 sequence (DNA): TGTGCCAGCAGCCCTCGAGGACTAGCGGGAGGCACCAATGAGCAGTTCTTC.